This TCR beta chain was retrieved from a study of blood T cell repertoires in COVID-19. Study at large: PBMCs, B-cell-depleted T cells, or T cells were the source of the cDNA or gDNA that made up the material.

Libraries were prepared by immunoSEQ multiplex PCR; TCRdb keeps only in-frame clonotypes and omits some of them. The sample lists about 170,000 clones; around 84% were seen once. Trimming cost V 6 bases and J 0 bases, with 11 bases left between them. This CDR3 has 15 residues. Germline CDR1 is SNHLY and CDR2 is FYNNEI. Concerning this clone itself: Other DNA variants within this sample encode the same CDR3.

This chain joins TRBV2 and TRBJ1-4; D unclear. Input material: peripheral blood. This clonotype was obtained from a woman aged 70-85 years with COVID-19, enrolled during active disease. The CDR3 coding sequence is TGTGCCAGCAGCGCCCAAGGAGCAACTAATGAAAAACTGTTTTTT. Protein product: CASSAQGATNEKLFF.